These 14 T cell receptor beta chains share one sample of origin, sequenced in a study of blood T cell repertoires in COVID-19. TCRdb's table, derived via immunoSEQ multiplex PCR, lists solely in-frame clones and lacks some. The repertoire includes 140,000 or so clones, over 80% of them detected once, and 6.2% sits in the top ten. The sequenced sample was PBMCs or T cells enriched from blood (not recorded which). Source of these receptors: a woman in her thirties or forties who had recovered from COVID-19.

This chain links TRBV15 with TRBJ1-3; D is unresolved. Deletions cut 0 bases from V and 4 bases from J, with 13 bases between. CDR3 size: 16 residues. In germline, CDR1 is LNHNV, CDR2 YYDKDF (reference sequence). CDR3 in amino acids: CATSRDRGLEGNTIYF. In DNA, the CDR3 is TGTGCCACCAGCAGAGATAGAGGGCTGGAGGGAAACACCATATATTTT.

The genes are TRBV10-3 and TRBJ2-2, with D possibly matching TRBD2 (6 bases). The CDR3 extends over 15 amino acids. V shed 10 bases and J shed 0 bases, with 15 bases lying between them. In germline, CDR1 is ENHRY, CDR2 SYGVKD. For the CDR3, the DNA is TGTGCCACCCAGGGAGGCCTATCGAACACCGGGGAGCTGTTTTTT. Amino acids: CATQGGLSNTGELFF.

The genes are TRBV9 and TRBJ1-3; D might be TRBD1 (6 bases). Germline CDR1 and CDR2: SGDLS and YYNGEE. The CDR3 length is 18 residues. The V gene lost 0 bases and the J gene lost 3 bases, with 19 bases spanning the gap. The CDR3 DNA follows: TGTGCCAGCAGCGTAGAGGGGGTGGCCAGGGCCTTTGGAAACACCATATATTTT. It is translated as CASSVEGVARAFGNTIYF.

This clone was recorded only once. This chain joins TRBV10-1 and TRBJ2-4; D is perhaps TRBD1 (6 bases). The CDR3 runs to 14 residues. The germline V gene has CDR1 WNHNN and CDR2 SYGVQD (reference sequence). The V gene lost 6 bases and the J gene lost 2 bases, with 11 bases spanning the gap. The CDR3 loop reads CASRLQGTKNIQYF. CDR3 nucleotides: TGCGCCAGCAGACTACAGGGTACCAAAAACATTCAGTACTTC.

The rearrangement joins TRBV20-1 to TRBJ1-2; weak D call: TRBD1 (5 bases). Trimming removed 3 bases at V and 7 bases at J, with 12 bases between. The CDR3 has 12 residues. Germline CDR1 is DFQATT and CDR2 is SNEGSKA (reference sequence). CDR3 DNA sequence: TGCAGTGCTAGTCTTGGAGGGACTGGCTACACCTTC. This sequence encodes CSASLGGTGYTF.

In this sample, this clone turned up a few times. This chain uses TRBV5-1 with TRBJ1-1, with TRBD1 matching 9 bases. Germline V lookup: CDR1 SGHRS, CDR2 YFSETQ. The CDR3 has 14 amino acids. Trimming took 5 bases from V and 1 from J; bases not matched to a gene: 3. The CDR3 region has the DNA TGCGCCAGCAGTACGGACAGGGGGAACACTGAAGCTTTCTTT. Translating it yields CASSTDRGNTEAFF.

The chain uses TRBV30 and TRBJ1-5; the match to TRBD1 covers 8 bases. The CDR3 extends over 16 amino acids. Losses at the gene ends were 0 bases for V and 4 bases for J; bases not matched to a gene: 8. Germline-derived CDR1 and CDR2 are GTSNPN and SVGIG (reference sequence). The CDR3 loop is CAWSVPPGTGNQPQHF. CDR3 bases: TGTGCCTGGAGTGTGCCCCCCGGGACAGGTAATCAGCCCCAGCATTTT. Using reference TRBV30 and TRBJ1-5 for the parts outside the CDR3, the full variable domain is SQTIHQWPATLVQPVGSPLSLECTVEGTSNPNLYWYRQAAGRGLQLLFYSVGIGQISSEVPQNLSASRPQDRQFILSSKKLLLSDSGFYLCAWSVPPGTGNQPQHFGDGTRLSIL.

The chain joins TRBV7-2 to TRBJ1-2; D not certain. CDR3 length: 13 residues. V dropped 1 base and J dropped 2 bases, with 5 bases sitting between them. Germline CDR1 reads SGHTA; CDR2 reads FQGNSA. This chain's CDR3 is CASSLDGNYGYTF. Written as DNA, the CDR3 is TGTGCCAGCAGCTTAGACGGGAACTATGGCTACACCTTC.

The chain carries TRBV7-8 and TRBJ2-1; the D gene is possibly TRBD2 (6 bases). The germline gives CDR1 SGHVS, CDR2 FQNEAQ. This CDR3 has 17 residues. Trimming took off 1 base at V and 2 bases at J, with 15 bases between the two ends. The CDR3: CASSLGLVSNPYNEQFF. In nucleotides, the CDR3 is TGTGCCAGCAGCTTAGGACTAGTTTCCAACCCCTACAATGAGCAGTTCTTC.

The chain uses TRBV19 and TRBJ1-5; possibly TRBD1 for D (6 bases). The CDR3 sequence is 13 residues long. Trimming removed 5 bases at V and 7 bases at J, with 12 bases between. Germline CDR1 is LNHDA and CDR2 is SQIVND (reference sequence). CDR3 nucleotides: TGTGCCAGTAGTGTCTGGACAGACCAGCCCCAGCATTTT. Its protein product is CASSVWTDQPQHF.

The chain joins TRBV27 to TRBJ1-1; possibly TRBD1 for D (6 bases). The V gene lost 6 bases and the J gene lost 3 bases, with 14 bases spanning the gap. Germline loops: CDR1 MNHEY, CDR2 SMNVEV (reference sequence). The CDR3 has 14 amino acids. Here the CDR3 DNA reads TGTGCCAGCAGGGAAGGGGGTAGATACACTGAAGCTTTCTTT. As protein: CASREGGRYTEAFF.

The chain recombines TRBV13 with TRBJ2-2; maybe TRBD2 (6 bases). Germline assignment: CDR1 PRHDT and CDR2 FYEKMQ (reference sequence). This CDR3 comprises 16 residues. Trimming cost V 2 bases and J 6 bases, with 16 bases left between them. The CDR3 spells CASSLFEGRRAGELFF. CDR3 nucleotide sequence: TGTGCCAGCAGCTTATTTGAGGGGAGGAGGGCCGGGGAGCTGTTTTTT.

The CDR3 protein is CASTGGTEAFF. CDR3 DNA: TGTGCCAGCACAGGGGGCACTGAAGCTTTCTTT. The chain joins TRBV2 to TRBJ1-1; TRBD1 agrees at 7 bases. V lost 7 bases, J lost 4 bases, and 0 bases stayed unmatched. In germline, CDR1 is SNHLY, CDR2 FYNNEI. The CDR3 is made up of 11 amino acids.

The chain recombines TRBV14 with TRBJ2-3; 10 nucleotides agree with TRBD1. CDR1 and CDR2 from the germline V gene are SGHDN and FVKESK. This CDR3 has 15 amino acids. Unmatched junction bases numbered 4, after V lost 2 bases and J lost 5 bases. The CDR3 coding sequence is TGTGCCAGCAGCCAACCGGGACAGGGGAGAGATACGCAGTATTTT. Translation gives CASSQPGQGRDTQYF.